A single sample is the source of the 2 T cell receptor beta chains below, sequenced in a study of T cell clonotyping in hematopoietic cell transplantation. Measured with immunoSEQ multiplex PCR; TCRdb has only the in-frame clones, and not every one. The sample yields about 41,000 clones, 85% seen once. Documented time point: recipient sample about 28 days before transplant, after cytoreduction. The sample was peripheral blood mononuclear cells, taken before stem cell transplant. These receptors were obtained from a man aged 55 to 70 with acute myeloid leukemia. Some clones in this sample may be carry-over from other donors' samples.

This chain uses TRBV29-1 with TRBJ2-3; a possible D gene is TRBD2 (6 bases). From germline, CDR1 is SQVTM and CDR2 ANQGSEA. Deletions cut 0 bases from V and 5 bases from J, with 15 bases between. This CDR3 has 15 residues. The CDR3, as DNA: TGCAGCGTTGAAGAAGTGAAGGGAGCGGGAGATACGCAGTATTTT. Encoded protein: CSVEEVKGAGDTQYF.

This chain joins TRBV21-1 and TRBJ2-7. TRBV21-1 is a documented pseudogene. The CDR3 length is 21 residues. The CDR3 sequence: CASSKEIVNTDGRPDPYEQYF. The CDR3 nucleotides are TGTGCCAGCAGCAAAGAGATAGTTAACACCGATGGGCGGCCGGACCCCTACGAGCAGTACTTC.